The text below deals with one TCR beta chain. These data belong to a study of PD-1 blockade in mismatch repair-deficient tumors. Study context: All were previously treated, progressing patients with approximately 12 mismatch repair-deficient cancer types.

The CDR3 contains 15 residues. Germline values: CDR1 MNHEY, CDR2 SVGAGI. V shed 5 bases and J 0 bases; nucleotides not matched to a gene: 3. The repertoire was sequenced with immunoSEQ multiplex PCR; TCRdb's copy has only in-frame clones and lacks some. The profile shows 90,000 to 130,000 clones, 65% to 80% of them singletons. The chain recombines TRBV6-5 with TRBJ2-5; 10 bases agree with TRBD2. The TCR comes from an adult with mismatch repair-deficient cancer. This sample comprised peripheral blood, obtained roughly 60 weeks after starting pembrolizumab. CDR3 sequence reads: CASSRTSGYQETQYF. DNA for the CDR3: TGTGCCAGCAGTAGGACTAGCGGTTACCAAGAGACCCAGTACTTC.